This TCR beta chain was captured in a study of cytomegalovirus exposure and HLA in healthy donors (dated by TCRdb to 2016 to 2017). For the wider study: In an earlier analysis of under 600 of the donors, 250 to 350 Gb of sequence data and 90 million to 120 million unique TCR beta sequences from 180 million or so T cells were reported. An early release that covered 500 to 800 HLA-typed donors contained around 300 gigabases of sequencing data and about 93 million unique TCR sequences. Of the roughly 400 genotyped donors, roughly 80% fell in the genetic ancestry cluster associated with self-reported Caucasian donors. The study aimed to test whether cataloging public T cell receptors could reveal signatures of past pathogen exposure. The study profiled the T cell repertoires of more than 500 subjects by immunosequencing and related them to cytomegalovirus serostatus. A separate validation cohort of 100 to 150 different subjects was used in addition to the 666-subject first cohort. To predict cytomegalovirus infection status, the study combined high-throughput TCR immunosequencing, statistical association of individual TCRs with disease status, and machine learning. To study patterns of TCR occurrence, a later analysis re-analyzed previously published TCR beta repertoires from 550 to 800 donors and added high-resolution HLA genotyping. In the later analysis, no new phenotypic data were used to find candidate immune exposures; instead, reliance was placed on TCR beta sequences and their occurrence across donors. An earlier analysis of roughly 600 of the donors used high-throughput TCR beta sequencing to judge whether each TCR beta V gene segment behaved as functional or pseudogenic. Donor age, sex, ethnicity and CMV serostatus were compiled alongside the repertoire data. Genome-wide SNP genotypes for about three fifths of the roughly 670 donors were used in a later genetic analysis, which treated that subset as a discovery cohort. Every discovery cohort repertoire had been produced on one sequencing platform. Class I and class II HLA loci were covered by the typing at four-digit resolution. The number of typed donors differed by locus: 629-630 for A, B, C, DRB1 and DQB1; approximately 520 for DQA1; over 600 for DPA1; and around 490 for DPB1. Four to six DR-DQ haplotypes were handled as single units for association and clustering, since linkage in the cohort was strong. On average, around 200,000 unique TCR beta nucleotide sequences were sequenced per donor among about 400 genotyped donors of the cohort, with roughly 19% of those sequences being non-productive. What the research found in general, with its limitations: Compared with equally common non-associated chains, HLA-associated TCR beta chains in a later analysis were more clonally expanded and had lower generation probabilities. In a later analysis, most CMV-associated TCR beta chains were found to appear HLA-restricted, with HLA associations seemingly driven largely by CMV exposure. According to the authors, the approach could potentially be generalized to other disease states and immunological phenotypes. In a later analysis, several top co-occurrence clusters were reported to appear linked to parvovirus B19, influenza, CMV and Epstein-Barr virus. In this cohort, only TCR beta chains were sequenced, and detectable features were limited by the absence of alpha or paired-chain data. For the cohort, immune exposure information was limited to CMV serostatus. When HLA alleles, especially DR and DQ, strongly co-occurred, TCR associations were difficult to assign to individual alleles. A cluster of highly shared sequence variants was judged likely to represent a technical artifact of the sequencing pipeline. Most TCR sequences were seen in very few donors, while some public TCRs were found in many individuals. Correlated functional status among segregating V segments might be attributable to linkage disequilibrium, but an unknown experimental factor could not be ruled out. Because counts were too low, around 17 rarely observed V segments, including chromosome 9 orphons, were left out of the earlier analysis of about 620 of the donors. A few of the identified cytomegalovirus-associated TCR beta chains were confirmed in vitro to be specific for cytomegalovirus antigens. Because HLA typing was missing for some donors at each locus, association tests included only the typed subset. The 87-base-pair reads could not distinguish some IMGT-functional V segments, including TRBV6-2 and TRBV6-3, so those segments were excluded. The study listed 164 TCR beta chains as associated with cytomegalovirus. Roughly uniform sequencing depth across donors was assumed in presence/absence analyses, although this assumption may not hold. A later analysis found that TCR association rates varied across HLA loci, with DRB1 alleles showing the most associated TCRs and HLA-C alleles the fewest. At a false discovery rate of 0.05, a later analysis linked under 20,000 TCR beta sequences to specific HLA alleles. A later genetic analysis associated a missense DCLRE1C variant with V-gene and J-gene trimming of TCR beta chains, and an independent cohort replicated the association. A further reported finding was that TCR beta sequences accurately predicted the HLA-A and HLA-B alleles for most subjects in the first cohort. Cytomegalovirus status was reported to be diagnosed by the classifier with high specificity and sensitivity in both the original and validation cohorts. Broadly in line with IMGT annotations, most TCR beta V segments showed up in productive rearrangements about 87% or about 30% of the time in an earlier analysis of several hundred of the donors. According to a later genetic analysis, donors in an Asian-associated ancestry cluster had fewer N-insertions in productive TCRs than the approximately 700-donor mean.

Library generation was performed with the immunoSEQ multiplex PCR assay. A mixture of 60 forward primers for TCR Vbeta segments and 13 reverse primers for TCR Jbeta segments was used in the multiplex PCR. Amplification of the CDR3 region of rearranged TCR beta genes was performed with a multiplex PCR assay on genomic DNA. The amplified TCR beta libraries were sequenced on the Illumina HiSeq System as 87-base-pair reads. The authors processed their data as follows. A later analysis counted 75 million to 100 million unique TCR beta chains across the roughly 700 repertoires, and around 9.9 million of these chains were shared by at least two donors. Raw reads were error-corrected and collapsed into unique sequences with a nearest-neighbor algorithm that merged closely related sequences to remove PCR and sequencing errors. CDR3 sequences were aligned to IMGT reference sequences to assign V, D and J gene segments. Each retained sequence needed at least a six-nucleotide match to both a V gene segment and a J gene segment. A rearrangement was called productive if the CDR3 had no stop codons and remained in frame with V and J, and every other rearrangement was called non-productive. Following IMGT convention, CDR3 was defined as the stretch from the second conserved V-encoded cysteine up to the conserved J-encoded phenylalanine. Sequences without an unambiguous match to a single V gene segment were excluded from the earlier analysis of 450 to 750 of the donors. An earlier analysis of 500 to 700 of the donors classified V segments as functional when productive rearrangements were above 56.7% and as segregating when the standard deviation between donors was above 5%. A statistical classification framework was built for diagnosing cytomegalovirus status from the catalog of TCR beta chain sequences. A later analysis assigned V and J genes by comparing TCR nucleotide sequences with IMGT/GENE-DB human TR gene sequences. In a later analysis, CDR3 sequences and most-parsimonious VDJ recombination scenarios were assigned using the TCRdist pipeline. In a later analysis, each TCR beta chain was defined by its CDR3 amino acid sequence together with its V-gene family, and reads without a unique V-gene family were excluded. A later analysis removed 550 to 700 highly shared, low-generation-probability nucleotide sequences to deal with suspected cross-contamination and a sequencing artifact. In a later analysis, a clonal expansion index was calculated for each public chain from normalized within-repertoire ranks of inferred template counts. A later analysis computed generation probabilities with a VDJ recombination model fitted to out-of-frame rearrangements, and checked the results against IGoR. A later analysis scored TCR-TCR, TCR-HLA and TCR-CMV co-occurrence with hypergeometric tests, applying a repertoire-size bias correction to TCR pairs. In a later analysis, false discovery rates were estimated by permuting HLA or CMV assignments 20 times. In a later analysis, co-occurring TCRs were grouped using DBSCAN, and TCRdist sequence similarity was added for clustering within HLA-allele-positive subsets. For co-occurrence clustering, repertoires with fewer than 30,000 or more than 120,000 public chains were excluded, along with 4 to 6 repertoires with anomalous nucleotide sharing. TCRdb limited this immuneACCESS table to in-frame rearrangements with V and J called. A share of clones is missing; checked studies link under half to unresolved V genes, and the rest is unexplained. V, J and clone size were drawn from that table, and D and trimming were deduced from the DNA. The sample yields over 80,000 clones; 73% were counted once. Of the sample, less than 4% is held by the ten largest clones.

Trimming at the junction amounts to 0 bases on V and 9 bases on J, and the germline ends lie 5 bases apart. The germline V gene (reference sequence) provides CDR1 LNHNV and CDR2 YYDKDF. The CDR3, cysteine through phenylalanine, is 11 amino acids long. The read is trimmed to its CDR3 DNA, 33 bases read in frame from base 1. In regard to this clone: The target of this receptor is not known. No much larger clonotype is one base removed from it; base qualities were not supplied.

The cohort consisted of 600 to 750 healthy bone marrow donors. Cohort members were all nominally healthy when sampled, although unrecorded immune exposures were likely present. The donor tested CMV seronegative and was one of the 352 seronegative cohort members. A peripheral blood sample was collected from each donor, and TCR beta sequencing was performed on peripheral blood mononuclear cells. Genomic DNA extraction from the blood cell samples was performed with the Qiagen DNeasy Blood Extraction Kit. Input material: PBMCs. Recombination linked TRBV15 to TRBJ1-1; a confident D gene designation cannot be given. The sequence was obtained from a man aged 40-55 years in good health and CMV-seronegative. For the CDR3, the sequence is CATSRDGQAFF. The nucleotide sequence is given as TGTGCCACCAGCAGAGATGGGCAAGCTTTCTTT.